A selection of T cell receptor beta chains follows, all from one sample in a study of long-term antiretroviral therapy in people with HIV. The method was immunoSEQ multiplex PCR; TCRdb's version includes in-frame clones alone and lacks a portion of them. Of approximately 19,000 clones in the sample, around 79% were seen once. Specimen: unsorted PBMCs, collected 2.3 years after starting antiretroviral therapy. These receptors all stem from a middle-aged woman with HIV. The CDR3 runs from the conserved cysteine through the conserved F or W. D genes are given only for firm matches. Size values are once, few and many counts, or a class for expanded clones, and some rows have none.

clone_size,d_call,j_call,cdr3_length,v_call,cdr3_nt,cdr3_aa
-,-,TRBJ2-7,15,TRBV6-5,TGTGCCAGCCGATTGACAGAATCCAGCTCCTACGAGCAGTACTTC,CASRLTESSSYEQYF
once,-,TRBJ2-1,14,TRBV11-3,TGTGCCAGCAGCTTAGATGAATCGGGATCCCAGCAGTTCTTC,CASSLDESGSQQFF
-,-,TRBJ1-1,17,TRBV10-3,TGTGCCATCAGTGGACAGCAGACAGGCTTAATGAACACTGAAGCTTTCTTT,CAISGQQTGLMNTEAFF
-,TRBD2,TRBJ2-3,16,TRBV7-6,TGTGCCAGCAGCTTAGGGGAGCGGGGGGGCGAAGATACGCAGTATTTT,CASSLGERGGEDTQYF
-,-,TRBJ1-2,15,TRBV5-6,TGTGCCAGCAGCTTGAGGACTCCCGCTAACTATGGCTACACCTTC,CASSLRTPANYGYTF
few,-,TRBJ1-6,15,TRBV9,TGTGCCAGCAGCCCTAGCGGGGACGAGAATTCACCCCTCCACTTT,CASSPSGDENSPLHF
-,-,TRBJ2-7,14,TRBV18,TGTGCCAGCTCTTCGTCCCCAGGGGAACACGAGCAGTACTTC,CASSSSPGEHEQYF
-,-,TRBJ2-1,16,TRBV7-6,TGTGCCAGTGACCCCTGGAGAGCGGAGCCCGGCAATGAGCAGTTCTTC,CASDPWRAEPGNEQFF
-,-,TRBJ1-5,15,TRBV2,TGTGCCAGCAGTCCCGGCAGTTATAGCAATCAGCCCCAGCATTTT,CASSPGSYSNQPQHF
-,TRBD1,TRBJ2-6,17,TRBV7-9,TGTGCCAGCAGCTCGGGGACAGGGCAGGCCGGGGCCAACGTCCTGACTTTC,CASSSGTGQAGANVLTF
-,TRBD1,TRBJ2-7,18,TRBV5-1,TGCGCCAGCAGCTCCGGGACAGGGGGTATTAAAATCTCCTACGAGCAGTACTTC,CASSSGTGGIKISYEQYF
-,-,TRBJ2-5,13,TRBV11-2,TGTGCCAGCAGCCTGGGACTCAAAGAGACCCAGTACTTC,CASSLGLKETQYF
-,TRBD1,TRBJ1-5,19,TRBV7-8,TGTGCCAGCAGCCGGGGCAGGGGGCGAAATTCTTATAGCAATCAGCCCCAGCATTTT,CASSRGRGRNSYSNQPQHF
-,-,TRBJ2-2,21,TRBV4-3,TGCGCCAGCAGCCAAGTCGAATGGCCGACAACCCAATCCCCGGAGGCCGGGGAGCTGTTTTTT,CASSQVEWPTTQSPEAGELFF
few,TRBD1,TRBJ1-2,13,TRBV5-1,TGCGCCAGCAGCCAGGGGACAGGGGATGGCTACACCTTC,CASSQGTGDGYTF
-,TRBD1,TRBJ2-7,16,TRBV5-5,TGTGCCAGCAGATACCCGGGACAGGGGAAGTCCTACGAGCAGTACTTC,CASRYPGQGKSYEQYF
-,TRBD1,TRBJ1-1,14,TRBV5-4,TGTGCCAGCAGCTTGAGACAGGGGTCCACTGAAGCTTTCTTT,CASSLRQGSTEAFF
-,TRBD1,TRBJ1-1,14,TRBV6-5,TGTGCCAGCAGTTCCGGGACAGGTGGCACTGAAGCTTTCTTT,CASSSGTGGTEAFF
-,-,TRBJ2-3,15,TRBV30,TGTGCCGGGGACCCCGGGAGTGCTAGCACAGATACGCAGTATTTT,CAGDPGSASTDTQYF
few,-,TRBJ2-7,14,TRBV27,TGTGCCAGCAGCTTTGGGCCCGGGACCCGCGAGCAGTACTTC,CASSFGPGTREQYF
-,TRBD2,TRBJ2-7,16,TRBV7-9,TGTGCCAGCAGCCCTAGAAGGGCAGGGACTACCTACGAGCAGTACTTC,CASSPRRAGTTYEQYF
-,-,TRBJ2-3,15,TRBV6-5,TGTGCCAGCAGTTACACAGGGACTAGCACAGATACGCAGTATTTT,CASSYTGTSTDTQYF
-,TRBD2,TRBJ2-3,20,TRBV19,TGTGCCAGTAGTTCCCGTACCGGGACTAGCGGAGCCTCTAGCACAGATACGCAGTATTTT,CASSSRTGTSGASSTDTQYF
-,TRBD1,TRBJ1-2,14,TRBV5-1,TGCGCCAGCAGCTTGTTCGGACAGGGAGATGGCTACACCTTC,CASSLFGQGDGYTF
-,-,TRBJ2-2,11,TRBV6-5,TGTGCCAGCAGCGGTACCGGGGAGCTGTTTTTT,CASSGTGELFF
-,TRBD1,TRBJ1-1,13,TRBV6-6,TGTGCCAGCAGTTTCACAGGGGGCACTGAAGCTTTCTTT,CASSFTGGTEAFF
few,-,TRBJ2-7,16,TRBV2,TGTGCCAGCAGTGAAGTGGCAGTCTCCTTCTCCTACGAGCAGTACTTC,CASSEVAVSFSYEQYF
once,-,TRBJ1-6,18,TRBV5-5,TGTGCCAGCAGCTTGGCGACAGGTCCCTCGTCTTTTAATTCACCCCTCCACTTT,CASSLATGPSSFNSPLHF
-,TRBD1,TRBJ2-7,13,TRBV30,TGTGCCTGGAGGGGGACAGGCAGATTCGAGCAGTACTTC,CAWRGTGRFEQYF
-,TRBD2,TRBJ2-1,17,TRBV5-1,TGCGCCAGCAGCCCCGGACTAGCGGGGTCAAATTACAATGAGCAGTTCTTC,CASSPGLAGSNYNEQFF
-,-,TRBJ1-4,15,TRBV6-5,TGTGCCAGCAGTCAAAGGCAGGAGTTTAATGAAAAACTGTTTTTT,CASSQRQEFNEKLFF
-,TRBD1,TRBJ2-5,14,TRBV7-9,TGTGCCAGCAGCCAGAGGACAGGGCAAGAGACCCAGTACTTC,CASSQRTGQETQYF
-,-,TRBJ1-5,13,TRBV9,TGTGCCAGCAGCTTGGGAGGGGATCAGCCCCAGCATTTT,CASSLGGDQPQHF
-,-,TRBJ1-1,13,TRBV18,TGTGCCAGCCGGACAGACCCGAACACTGAAGCTTTCTTT,CASRTDPNTEAFF
few,TRBD1,TRBJ1-2,15,TRBV4-2,TGTGCCAGCAGCCAGCCGACAGGGGGCTCTGAAGGCTACACCTTC,CASSQPTGGSEGYTF
-,TRBD1,TRBJ1-2,16,TRBV9,TGTGCCAGCAGCGTAGCCCCTCTGGACAGGGGTGATGGCTACACCTTC,CASSVAPLDRGDGYTF
-,TRBD1,TRBJ1-2,16,TRBV6-5,TGTGCCAGCAGTTACCACCTACTCCGGGACAGCGGTGGCTACACCTTC,CASSYHLLRDSGGYTF
-,-,TRBJ2-7,16,TRBV11-2,TGTGCCAGCAGCTTAGAATCATCCGGGGGCGGGTACGAGCAGTACTTC,CASSLESSGGGYEQYF
-,-,TRBJ2-7,13,TRBV6-4,TGTGCCAAGAGGAGGGGGAGCTCCTACGAGCAGTACTTC,CAKRRGSSYEQYF
-,TRBD2,TRBJ2-7,13,TRBV19,TGTGCCAGTAGTTTCGGGCTAGCGGGTGAGCAGTACTTC,CASSFGLAGEQYF
-,TRBD2,TRBJ2-1,18,TRBV15,TGTGCCACCAGCAGAGTTCTAGCGGGAGGGGGCTCCTACAATGAGCAGTTCTTC,CATSRVLAGGGSYNEQFF
-,-,TRBJ1-1,15,TRBV19,TGTGCCAGTAGTACCGACCAGATATTCAACACTGAAGCTTTCTTT,CASSTDQIFNTEAFF
-,-,TRBJ2-3,13,TRBV6-1,TGTGCCAGCACCGGGCGGGGTACAGATACGCAGTATTTT,CASTGRGTDTQYF
-,-,TRBJ2-3,14,TRBV5-1,TGCGCCAGCAGCTTTTGGAGAAACACAGATACGCAGTATTTT,CASSFWRNTDTQYF
once,-,TRBJ1-1,13,TRBV5-4,TGTGCCAGCAGCACCCAGCAGAACACTGAAGCTTTCTTT,CASSTQQNTEAFF
-,TRBD2,TRBJ2-1,17,TRBV9,TGTGCCAGCAGCTCCGGACTAGCGGGGGGAAGCTACAATGAGCAGTTCTTC,CASSSGLAGGSYNEQFF
once,-,TRBJ2-5,12,TRBV7-6,TGTGCCAGCGCCGGGTCTCAAGAGACCCAGTACTTC,CASAGSQETQYF
-,-,TRBJ1-1,10,TRBV7-9,TGTGCCAGCAGCTTTACTGAAGCTTTCTTT,CASSFTEAFF
-,-,TRBJ1-3,14,TRBV30,TGTGCCTGGAGTGTAGTGGGCTCTGGAAACACCATATATTTT,CAWSVVGSGNTIYF
-,-,TRBJ1-1,19,TRBV5-1,TGCGCCAGCAGCTTGGTGGGTTTCGGGGGCGACCGGGTGAACACTGAAGCTTTCTTT,CASSLVGFGGDRVNTEAFF
-,-,TRBJ2-3,15,TRBV7-9,TGTGCCAGCAGCTTACGAGGGTTTAGTCTAGATACGCAGTATTTT,CASSLRGFSLDTQYF
-,-,TRBJ1-2,14,TRBV19,TGTGCCAGTACTCGGGAGATAGCTAACTATGGCTACACCTTC,CASTREIANYGYTF
-,-,TRBJ1-6,16,TRBV4-3,TGCGCCAGCAGCCACACCAACATTGTGACAGGCTGGCCCCTCCACTTT,CASSHTNIVTGWPLHF
-,TRBD1,TRBJ1-2,14,TRBV27,TGTGCCAGCAGTTTCTACCAGGGGGTATCTGGCTACACCTTC,CASSFYQGVSGYTF